These 5 T cell receptor beta chains were all obtained from the same sample, sequenced in a study of OX40 agonist ivuxolimab in advanced cancers. Profiled with immunoSEQ multiplex PCR; TCRdb holds only in-frame clones, not every one. The sample yields tens of thousands of clones, approximately 84% seen once. The source was CD4+ or CD8+ T cells sorted from blood, collected in a trial of the OX40 agonist ivuxolimab. All receptors come from an adult with an advanced solid tumor such as melanoma, head and neck, liver or kidney cancer.

The rearrangement joins TRBV21-1 to TRBJ2-3; the table's D call TRBD2 went unverified against the DNA. TRBV21-1 counts as a pseudogene. The CDR3 loop spans 16 amino acids. In nucleotides, the CDR3 is TGTGCCAGCAGCAAAGCGGAGGGACCCACCTCAAATACGCAGTATTTT. Its translation is CASSKAEGPTSNTQYF.

The V call is TRBV7-8, the J call TRBJ2-7; 7 nucleotides match TRBD1. Per the germline V gene, CDR1 is SGHVS and CDR2 is FQNEAQ. The CDR3 spans 13 residues. The trim removed 4 bases at V and 5 bases at J, leaving 5 bases unmatched. CDR3 nucleotides: TGTGCCAGCAGCTCAGGACAGGTGCACGAGCAGTACTTC. Translating it yields CASSSGQVHEQYF.

In this sample, this clone turned up once. The chain links TRBV11-2 to TRBJ2-4, with D perhaps assigned TRBD1 or TRBD2 (5 bases each). The CDR3 sequence is 15 residues long. CDR1 and CDR2 from the germline V gene are SGHAT and FQNNGV. V was pared by 4 bases and J by 9 bases, with 19 bases between. The chain's CDR3 is CASSSQQGRDAIQYF. In DNA, the CDR3 is TGTGCCAGCAGCTCACAGCAGGGCCGGGATGCCATTCAGTACTTC. Variable domain in full (rest from reference TRBV11-2 and TRBJ2-4): EAGVAQSPRYKIIEKRQSVAFWCNPISGHATLYWYQQILGQGPKLLIQFQNNGVVDDSQLPKDRFSAERLKGVDSTLKIQPAKLEDSAVYLCASSSQQGRDAIQYFGAGTRLSVL.

The V and J genes are TRBV7-9 and TRBJ1-4, with TRBD1 matching 8 bases. The junction had 7 bases not matched to a gene; V was cut back by 5 bases and J by 8 bases. The CDR3 covers 14 residues. CDR1 and CDR2 (germline): SEHNR, FQNEAQ (reference sequence). CDR3 residues: CASSRQGREEKLFF. The CDR3 region has the DNA TGTGCCAGCAGCAGACAGGGGCGGGAGGAAAAACTGTTTTTT.

The chain combines TRBV19 with TRBJ2-7, with 11 bases fitting TRBD1. CDR1 is LNHDA and CDR2 is SQIVND in the germline V gene (reference sequence). With V trimmed by 5 bases and J by 3 bases, 9 bases remained unmatched. The CDR3 has 16 residues. Written as DNA, the CDR3 is TGTGCCAGTAGTTCTTCCTCCGGGACAGGGGGCTACGAGCAGTACTTC. Its translation: CASSSSSGTGGYEQYF.